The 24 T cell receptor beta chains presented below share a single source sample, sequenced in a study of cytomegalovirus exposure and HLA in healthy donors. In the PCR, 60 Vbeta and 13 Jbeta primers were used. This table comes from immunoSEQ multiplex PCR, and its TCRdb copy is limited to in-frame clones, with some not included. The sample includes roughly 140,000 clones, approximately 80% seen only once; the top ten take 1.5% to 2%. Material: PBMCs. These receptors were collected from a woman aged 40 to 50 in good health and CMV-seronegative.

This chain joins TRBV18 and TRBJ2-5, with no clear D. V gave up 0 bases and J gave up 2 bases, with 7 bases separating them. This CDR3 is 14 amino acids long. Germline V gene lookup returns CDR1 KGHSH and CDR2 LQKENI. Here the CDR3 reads CASSPPAGQETQYF. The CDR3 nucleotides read TGTGCCAGCTCACCACCGGCAGGACAAGAGACCCAGTACTTC.

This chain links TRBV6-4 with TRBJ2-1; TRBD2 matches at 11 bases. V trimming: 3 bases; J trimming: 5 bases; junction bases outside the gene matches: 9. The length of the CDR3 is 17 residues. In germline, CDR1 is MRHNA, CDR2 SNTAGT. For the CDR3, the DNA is TGTGCCAGCAGTGAAGTTGGCATAGCGGGGGGGAACAATGAGCAGTTCTTC. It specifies CASSEVGIAGGNNEQFF.

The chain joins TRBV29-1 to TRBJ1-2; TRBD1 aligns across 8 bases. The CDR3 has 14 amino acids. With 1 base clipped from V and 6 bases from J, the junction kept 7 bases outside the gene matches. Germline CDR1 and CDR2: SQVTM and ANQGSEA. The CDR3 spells CSVEGRQGADGYTF. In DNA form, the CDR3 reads TGCAGCGTTGAAGGTCGTCAGGGGGCGGATGGCTACACCTTC.

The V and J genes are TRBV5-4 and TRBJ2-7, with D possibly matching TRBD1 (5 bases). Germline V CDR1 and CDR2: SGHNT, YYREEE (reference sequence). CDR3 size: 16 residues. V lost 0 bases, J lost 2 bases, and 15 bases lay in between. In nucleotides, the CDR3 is TGTGCCAGCAGCTTGGCCAGGAACACAGGTCCCTACGAGCAGTACTTC. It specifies CASSLARNTGPYEQYF.

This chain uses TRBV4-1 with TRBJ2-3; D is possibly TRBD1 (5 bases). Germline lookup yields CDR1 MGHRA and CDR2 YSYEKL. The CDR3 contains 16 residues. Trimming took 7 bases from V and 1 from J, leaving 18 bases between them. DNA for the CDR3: TGCGCCAGCAATCGAAAAGGGGAAGGGGGCACAGATACGCAGTATTTT. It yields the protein CASNRKGEGGTDTQYF.

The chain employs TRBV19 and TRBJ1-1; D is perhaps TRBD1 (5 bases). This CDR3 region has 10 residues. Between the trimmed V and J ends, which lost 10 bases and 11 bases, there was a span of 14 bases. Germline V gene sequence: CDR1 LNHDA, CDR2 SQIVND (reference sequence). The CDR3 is CATSRGAAFF. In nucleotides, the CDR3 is TGTGCCACCTCACGCGGGGCGGCTTTCTTT. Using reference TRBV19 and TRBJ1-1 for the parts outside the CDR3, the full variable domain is DGGITQSPKYLFRKEGQNVTLSCEQNLNHDAMYWYRQDPGQGLRLIYYSQIVNDFQKGDIAEGYSVSREKKESFPLTVTSAQKNPTAFYLCATSRGAAFFGQGTRLTVV.

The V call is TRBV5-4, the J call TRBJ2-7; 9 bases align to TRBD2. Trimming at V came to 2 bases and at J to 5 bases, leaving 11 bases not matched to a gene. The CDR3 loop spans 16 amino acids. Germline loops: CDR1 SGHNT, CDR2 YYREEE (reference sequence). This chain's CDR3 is CASSLGGGASGNEQYF. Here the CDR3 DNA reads TGTGCCAGCAGCTTAGGCGGGGGGGCCTCGGGAAACGAGCAGTACTTC. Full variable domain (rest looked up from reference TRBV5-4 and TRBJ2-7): ETGVTQSPTHLIKTRGQQVTLRCSSQSGHNTVSWYQQALGQGPQFIFQYYREEENGRGNFPPRFSGLQFPNYSSELNVNALELDDSALYLCASSLGGGASGNEQYFGPGTRLTVT.

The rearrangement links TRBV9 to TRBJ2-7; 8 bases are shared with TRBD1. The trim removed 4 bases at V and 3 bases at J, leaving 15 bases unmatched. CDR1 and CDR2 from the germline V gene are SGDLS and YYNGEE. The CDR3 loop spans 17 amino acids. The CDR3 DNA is TGTGCCAGCAGCCCCCGACGGACAGGGAATCCCTACTACGAGCAGTACTTC. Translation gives CASSPRRTGNPYYEQYF.

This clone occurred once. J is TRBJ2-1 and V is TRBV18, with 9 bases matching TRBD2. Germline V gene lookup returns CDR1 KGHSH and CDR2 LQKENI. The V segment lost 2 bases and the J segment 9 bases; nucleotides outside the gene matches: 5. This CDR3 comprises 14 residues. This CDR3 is CASSPDPAGGEQFF. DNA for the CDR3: TGTGCCAGCTCACCAGACCCAGCGGGGGGTGAGCAGTTCTTC.

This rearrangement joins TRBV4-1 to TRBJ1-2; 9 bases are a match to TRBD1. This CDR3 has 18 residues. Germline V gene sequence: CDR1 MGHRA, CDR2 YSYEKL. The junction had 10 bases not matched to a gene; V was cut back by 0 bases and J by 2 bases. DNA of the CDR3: TGCGCCAGCAGCCAAGATTCGGGACAGGGTACTGCAAACTATGGCTACACCTTC. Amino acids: CASSQDSGQGTANYGYTF.

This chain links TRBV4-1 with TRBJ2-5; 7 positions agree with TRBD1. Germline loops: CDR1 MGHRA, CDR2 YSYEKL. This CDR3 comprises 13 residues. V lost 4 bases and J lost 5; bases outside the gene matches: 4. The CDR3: CASSPQGWETQYF. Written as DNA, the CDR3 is TGCGCCAGCAGCCCACAGGGGTGGGAGACCCAGTACTTC.

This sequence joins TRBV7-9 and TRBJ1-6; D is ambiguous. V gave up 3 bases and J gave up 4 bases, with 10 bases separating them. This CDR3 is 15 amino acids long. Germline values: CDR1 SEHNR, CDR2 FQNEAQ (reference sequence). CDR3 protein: CASSFGQPYNSPLHF. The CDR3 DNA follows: TGTGCCAGCAGCTTTGGGCAGCCGTATAATTCACCCCTCCACTTT.

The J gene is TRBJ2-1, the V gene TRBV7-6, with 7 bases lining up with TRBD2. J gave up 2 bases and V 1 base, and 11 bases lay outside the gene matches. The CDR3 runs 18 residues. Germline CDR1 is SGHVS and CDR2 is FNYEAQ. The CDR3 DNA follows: TGTGCCAGCAGCTTAGGTCCACGTGGCGGGAGCACCTACAATGAGCAGTTCTTC. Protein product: CASSLGPRGGSTYNEQFF.

The CDR3 nucleotides are TGTGCCAGCAGCTTAGCGGGGGGAACTGGAGGAAACACCATATATTTT. Translation: CASSLAGGTGGNTIYF. The chain uses TRBV7-9 and TRBJ1-3; tentative D call: TRBD1 (5 bases). Trimming took off 0 bases at V and 4 bases at J, with 13 bases between the two ends. Germline assignment: CDR1 SEHNR and CDR2 FQNEAQ (reference sequence). This CDR3 region has 16 residues.

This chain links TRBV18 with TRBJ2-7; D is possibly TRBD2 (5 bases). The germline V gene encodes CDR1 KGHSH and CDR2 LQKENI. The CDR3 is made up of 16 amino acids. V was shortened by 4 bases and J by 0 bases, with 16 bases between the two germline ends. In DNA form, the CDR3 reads TGTGCCAGCTCACTCGACTTCGGTGGGAGCTCCTACGAGCAGTACTTC. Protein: CASSLDFGGSSYEQYF. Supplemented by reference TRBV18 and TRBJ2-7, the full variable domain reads NAGVMQNPRHLVRRRGQEARLRCSPMKGHSHVYWYRQLPEEGLKFMVYLQKENIIDESGMPKERFSAEFPKEGPSILRIQQVVRGDSAAYFCASSLDFGGSSYEQYFGPGTRLTVT.

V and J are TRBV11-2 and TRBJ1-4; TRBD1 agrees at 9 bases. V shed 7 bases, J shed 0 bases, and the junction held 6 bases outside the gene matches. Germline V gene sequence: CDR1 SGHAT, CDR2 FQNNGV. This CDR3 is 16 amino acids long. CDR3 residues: CASKDRGTATNEKLFF. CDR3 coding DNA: TGTGCCAGCAAAGACAGGGGGACAGCAACTAATGAAAAACTGTTTTTT.

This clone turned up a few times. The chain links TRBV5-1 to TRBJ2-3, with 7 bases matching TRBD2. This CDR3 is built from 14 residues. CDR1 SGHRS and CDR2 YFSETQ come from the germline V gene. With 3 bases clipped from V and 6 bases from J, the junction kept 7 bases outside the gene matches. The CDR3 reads CASSSRTRMDTQYF. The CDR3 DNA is TGCGCCAGCAGCTCAAGGACTAGAATGGATACGCAGTATTTT.

DNA for the CDR3: TGTGCCGCCCGCAGTGCGGGGGGTGATACCTACGAGCAGTACTTC. Amino acids: CAARSAGGDTYEQYF. The chain couples TRBV10-3 to TRBJ2-7; 8 bases are a match to TRBD2. J lost 2 bases, V lost 11 bases, and 14 bases had no gene match. The CDR3 runs to 15 residues. Looked up from germline, CDR1 is ENHRY and CDR2 is SYGVKD.

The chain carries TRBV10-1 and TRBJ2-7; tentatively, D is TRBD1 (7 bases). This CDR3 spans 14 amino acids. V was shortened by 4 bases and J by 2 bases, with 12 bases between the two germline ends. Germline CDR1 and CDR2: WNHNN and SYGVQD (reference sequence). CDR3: CASSGGTVPYEQYF. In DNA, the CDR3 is TGCGCCAGCAGTGGCGGGACAGTCCCCTACGAGCAGTACTTC.

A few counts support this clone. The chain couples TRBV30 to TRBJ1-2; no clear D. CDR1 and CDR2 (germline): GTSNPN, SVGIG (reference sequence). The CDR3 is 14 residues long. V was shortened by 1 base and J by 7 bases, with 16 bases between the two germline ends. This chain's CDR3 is CAWSAVVGVTGYTF. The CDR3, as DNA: TGTGCCTGGAGTGCAGTCGTCGGGGTCACTGGCTACACCTTC.

CDR3 region: CASSIDKSQETQYF. The CDR3 DNA follows: TGTGCCAGTAGTATTGACAAGTCCCAAGAGACCCAGTACTTC. This chain uses TRBV19 with TRBJ2-5; D is uncertain. This CDR3 region has 14 residues. Trimming left V 3 bases short and J 1 base short, with 9 bases between. The V gene's germline CDR1 is LNHDA and CDR2 SQIVND (reference sequence).

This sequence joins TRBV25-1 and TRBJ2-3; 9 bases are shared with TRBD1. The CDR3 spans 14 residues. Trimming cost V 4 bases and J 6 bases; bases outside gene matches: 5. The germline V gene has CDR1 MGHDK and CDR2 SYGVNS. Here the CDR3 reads CASSGTGGVDTQYF. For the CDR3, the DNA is TGTGCCAGCAGTGGAACAGGGGGCGTGGATACGCAGTATTTT.

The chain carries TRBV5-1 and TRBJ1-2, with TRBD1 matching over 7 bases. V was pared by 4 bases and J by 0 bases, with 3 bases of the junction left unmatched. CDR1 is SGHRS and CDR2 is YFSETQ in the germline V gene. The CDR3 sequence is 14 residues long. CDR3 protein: CASSTGTANYGYTF. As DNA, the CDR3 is TGCGCCAGCAGCACCGGGACAGCTAACTATGGCTACACCTTC.

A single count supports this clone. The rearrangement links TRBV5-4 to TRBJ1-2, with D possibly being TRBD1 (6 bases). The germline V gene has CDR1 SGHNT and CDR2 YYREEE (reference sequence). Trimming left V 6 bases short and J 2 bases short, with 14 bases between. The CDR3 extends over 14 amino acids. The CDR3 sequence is CASTADSWNYGYTF. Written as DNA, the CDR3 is TGTGCCAGCACCGCGGACAGCTGGAACTATGGCTACACCTTC.